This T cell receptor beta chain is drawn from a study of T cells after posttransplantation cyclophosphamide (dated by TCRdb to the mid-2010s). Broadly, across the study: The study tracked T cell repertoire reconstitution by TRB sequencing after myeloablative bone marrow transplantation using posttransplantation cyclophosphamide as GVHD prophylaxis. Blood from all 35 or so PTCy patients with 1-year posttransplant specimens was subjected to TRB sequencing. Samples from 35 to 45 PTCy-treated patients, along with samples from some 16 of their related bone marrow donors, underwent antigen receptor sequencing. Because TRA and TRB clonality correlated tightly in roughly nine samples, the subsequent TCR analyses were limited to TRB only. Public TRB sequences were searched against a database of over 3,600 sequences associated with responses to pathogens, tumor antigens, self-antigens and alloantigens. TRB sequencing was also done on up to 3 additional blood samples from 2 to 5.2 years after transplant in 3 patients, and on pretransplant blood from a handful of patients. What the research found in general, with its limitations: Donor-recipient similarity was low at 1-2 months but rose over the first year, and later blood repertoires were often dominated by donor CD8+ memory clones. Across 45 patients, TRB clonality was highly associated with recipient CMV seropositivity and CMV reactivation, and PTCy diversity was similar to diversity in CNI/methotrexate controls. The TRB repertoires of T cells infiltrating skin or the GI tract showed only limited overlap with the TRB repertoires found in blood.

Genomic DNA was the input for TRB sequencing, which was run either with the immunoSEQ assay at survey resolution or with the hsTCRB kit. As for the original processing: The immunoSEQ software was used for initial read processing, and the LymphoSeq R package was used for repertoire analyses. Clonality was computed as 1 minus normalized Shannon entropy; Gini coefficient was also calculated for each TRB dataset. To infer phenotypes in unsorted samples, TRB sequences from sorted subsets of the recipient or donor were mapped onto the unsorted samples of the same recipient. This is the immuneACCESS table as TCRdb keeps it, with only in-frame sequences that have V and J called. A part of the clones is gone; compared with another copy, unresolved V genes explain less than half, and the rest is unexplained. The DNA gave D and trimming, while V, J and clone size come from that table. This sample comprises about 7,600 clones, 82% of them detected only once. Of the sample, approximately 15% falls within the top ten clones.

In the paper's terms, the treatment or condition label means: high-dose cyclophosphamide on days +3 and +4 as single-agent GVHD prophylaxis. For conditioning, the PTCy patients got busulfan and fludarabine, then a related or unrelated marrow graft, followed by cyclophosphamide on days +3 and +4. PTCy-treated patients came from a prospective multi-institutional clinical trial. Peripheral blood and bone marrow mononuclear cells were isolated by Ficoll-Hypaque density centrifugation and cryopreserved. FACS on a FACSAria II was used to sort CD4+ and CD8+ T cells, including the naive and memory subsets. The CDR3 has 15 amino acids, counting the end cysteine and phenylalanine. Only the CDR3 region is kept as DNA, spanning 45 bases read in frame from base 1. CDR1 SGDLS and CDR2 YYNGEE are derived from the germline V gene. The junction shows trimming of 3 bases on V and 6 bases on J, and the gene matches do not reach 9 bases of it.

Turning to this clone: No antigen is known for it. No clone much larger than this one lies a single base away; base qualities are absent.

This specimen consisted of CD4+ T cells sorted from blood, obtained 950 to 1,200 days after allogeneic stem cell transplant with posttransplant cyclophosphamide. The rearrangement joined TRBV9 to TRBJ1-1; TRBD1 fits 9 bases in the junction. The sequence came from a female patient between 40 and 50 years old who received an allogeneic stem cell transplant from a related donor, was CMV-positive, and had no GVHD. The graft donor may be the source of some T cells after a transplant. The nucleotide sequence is TGTGCCAGCAGCGCCGGGACAGGGCCCCCTCCTGAAGCTTTCTTT. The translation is CASSAGTGPPPEAFF.